The 14 T cell receptor beta chains listed next were all sequenced from one sample in a study of blood T cells in healthy people across ages (dated by TCRdb to between 2014 and 2017). The library was produced with 5' RACE. Sequenced on an Illumina HiSeq 2500. A second PCR of about 6 to 11 cycles was performed with a sample-barcoded 5' primer and a J-beta primer mix. TCRdb reprocessed the public reads (quality trimming at Q25 with fastp, clone calling with MiXCR) and kept in-frame beta chains. Rows merge per CDR3 protein into single entries with the most common DNA and genes. A total of hundreds of thousands of distinct CDR3 sequences appear in this sample, about 28% of them only once. The ten most abundant clones make up approximately 14% of the sample. Sequencing used blood. These receptors were taken from a woman older than 75 in good health.

The gene calls are TRBV20-1 and TRBJ1-5; D perhaps matches TRBD1 (5 bases). The CDR3 spans 16 residues. V lost 0 bases, J lost 7 bases, and 19 bases lay in between. Germline loops: CDR1 DFQATT, CDR2 SNEGSKA (reference sequence). This chain's CDR3 is CSAREFGRGPGQPQHF. The CDR3 nucleotides are TGCAGTGCTAGAGAGTTCGGACGGGGACCGGGACAGCCCCAGCATTTT.

This chain uses TRBV3-1 with TRBJ2-2; 7 bases are a match to TRBD2. The J segment lost 3 bases and the V segment lost 4 bases, leaving 5 bases of the junction unmatched. CDR3 size: 15 residues. Germline CDR1 and CDR2: LGHDT and YNNKEL (reference sequence). CDR3 in amino acids: CASSRGGRYTGELFF. DNA of the CDR3: TGTGCCAGCAGCCGGGGAGGGCGCTACACCGGGGAGCTGTTTTTT.

This clonotype turned up a few times. CDR3 in DNA: TGTGCCATCAGTGAAGATCAGGGGTTGACTAATGAAAAACTGTTTTTT. This sequence encodes CAISEDQGLTNEKLFF. This chain uses TRBV10-3 with TRBJ1-4, with a tentative D call TRBD1 (6 bases). V lost 3 bases to trimming and J lost 2 bases, with 13 bases between them. Per germline, CDR1 ENHRY and CDR2 SYGVKD. The CDR3 is 16 amino acids.

Concerning this clonotype: A clone one base away is much larger, so this may be a read error. This CDR3 fails to terminate in the conserved phenylalanine or tryptophan, so it likely reflects a read error. This chain joins TRBV7-9 and TRBJ1-6; 7 bases are a match to TRBD1. CDR1 and CDR2 (germline): SEHNR, FQNEAQ (reference sequence). The V and J ends lost 3 bases and 11 bases, in that order; junction bases with no gene match: 4. The CDR3 totals 13 residues. The CDR3 protein is CASSLEQGTPLHL. The CDR3 DNA reads as TGTGCCAGCAGCTTGGAACAGGGGACACCCCTCCACTTG.

This clonotype has more than one count but fewer than ten. The chain recombines TRBV20-1 with TRBJ2-5, with TRBD2 identical over 8 bases. Germline loops: CDR1 DFQATT, CDR2 SNEGSKA (reference sequence). The CDR3 is 16 residues long. V dropped 0 bases and J dropped 11; count of bases not matched to a gene: 17. The CDR3 DNA reads as TGCAGTGCTAGAGATCTCTTGCGGGGGGCTCTTAATGAGCAGTACTTC. As protein: CSARDLLRGALNEQYF.

The chain is built from TRBV11-2 and TRBJ2-2, with D possibly TRBD2 on 7 matching bases. CDR3 length: 18 residues. V lost 2 bases and J 7 bases, leaving 23 bases between the germline ends. Germline lookup yields CDR1 SGHAT and CDR2 FQNNGV. CDR3 sequence (DNA): TGTGCCAGCAGCTTAAAAATTCGGGGGGACACCCTCGACGGGGAGCTGTTTTTT. Its protein product is CASSLKIRGDTLDGELFF.

Only a few counts were recorded for this clonotype. A much larger clonotype is one base distant, so this may be a read error. The chain links TRBV2 to TRBJ2-1; unclear D gene. The germline V gene has CDR1 SNHLY and CDR2 FYNNEI. The CDR3 runs to 14 residues. V lost 4 bases to trimming and J lost 4 bases, with 11 bases between them. CDR3 protein: CASSGSEQYNEQFF. In DNA form, the CDR3 reads TGTGCCAGCAGTGGGTCGGAGCAATACAATGAGCAGTTCTTC.

This clonotype was recorded at least ten times. The chain uses TRBV9 and TRBJ2-7; D is uncertain. CDR3 size: 13 residues. V was trimmed by 0 bases and J by 3 bases, leaving 7 bases between them. Germline V CDR1 and CDR2: SGDLS, YYNGEE. CDR3 amino acids: CASSVGLDYEQYF. CDR3 DNA: TGTGCCAGCAGCGTAGGGCTAGACTACGAGCAGTACTTC.

The sample holds many counts of this clonotype. The V call is TRBV5-6, the J call TRBJ2-4; D may match TRBD1 or TRBD2 (5 bases each). V was clipped by 0 bases and J by 0 bases, with 13 bases between them. CDR1 is SGHDT and CDR2 is YYEEEE in the germline V gene. The CDR3 consists of 17 residues. In DNA, the CDR3 is TGTGCCAGCAGCTTGGGGGACGTCAGACTAGCCAAAAACATTCAGTACTTC. It is translated as CASSLGDVRLAKNIQYF.

The chain recombines TRBV28 with TRBJ2-1; 7 positions match TRBD1. With V trimmed by 4 bases and J by 10 bases, 22 bases remained unmatched. Germline V lookup: CDR1 MDHEN, CDR2 SYDVKM. This CDR3 has 18 residues. Here the CDR3 reads CASSSRKRTGRPVYEQFF. The CDR3 coding sequence is TGTGCCAGCAGTTCCAGGAAGAGGACAGGCCGGCCGGTCTACGAGCAGTTCTTC. Variable domain in full (rest from reference TRBV28 and TRBJ2-1): DVKVTQSSRYLVKRTGEKVFLECVQDMDHENMFWYRQDPGLGLRLIYFSYDVKMKEKGDIPEGYSVSREKKERFSLILESASTNQTSMYLCASSSRKRTGRPVYEQFFGPGTRLTVL.

This clonotype was recorded many times. V is TRBV15 and J is TRBJ2-5; D is uncertain. V lost 2 bases and J 3 bases, leaving 16 bases between the germline ends. The CDR3 length is 16 residues. Per germline, CDR1 LNHNV and CDR2 YYDKDF (reference sequence). The CDR3 is CATSRNPPTLKETQYF. DNA for the CDR3: TGTGCCACCAGCAGAAACCCCCCAACTCTAAAAGAGACCCAGTACTTC.

This clonotype was seen a handful of times. DNA for the CDR3: TGCGCCAGCAGCATGGCAAGGGCTTCCTACAATGAGCAGTTCTTC. Amino acids: CASSMARASYNEQFF. This sequence joins TRBV5-1 and TRBJ2-1; no clear D. Trimming left V 4 bases short and J 1 base short, with 12 bases between. The CDR3 sequence is 15 residues long. Germline values: CDR1 SGHRS, CDR2 YFSETQ.

This clonotype has a count of ten or more. This chain joins TRBV29-1 and TRBJ2-5; no clear D gene. The CDR3 runs 13 residues. Germline V gives CDR1 SQVTM, CDR2 ANQGSEA. Trimming stripped 4 bases from V and 1 base from J, with 10 bases between. The chain's CDR3 is CSVGYISQETQYF. CDR3 coding DNA: TGCAGCGTTGGGTACATCTCCCAAGAGACCCAGTACTTC.

This clonotype was observed many times. The chain combines TRBV3-1 with TRBJ2-5, with D hard to call. The CDR3 spans 14 residues. The germline gives CDR1 LGHDT, CDR2 YNNKEL (reference sequence). Trimming left V 4 bases short and J 5 bases short, with 14 bases between. Here the CDR3 DNA reads TGTGCCAGCAGCCCCACGGCCATGGGGGAGACCCAGTACTTC. Amino acid sequence: CASSPTAMGETQYF.